This TCR beta chain was obtained from a study of beta chain features in type 1 diabetes. Findings and limits, study-wide: Among patients, naive, central memory and Treg TCRB repertoires appeared more similar than among healthy donors.

At least ten counts were recorded for this clone. Its antigen is not identified. The study reverse transcribed the entire isolated RNA, so it sequenced expressed TCRB transcripts. Clones were sequenced by immunoSEQ multiplex PCR, and TCRdb holds only the in-frame ones, with some missing. Of hundreds of thousands of clones listed, roughly an eighth are singletons. Sorting produced populations that all topped 98% purity. Sequencing input: naive CD4+ T cells from blood. This clonotype was obtained from a middle-aged woman in good health.

The CDR3 here is CAISESQGQGTKNIQYF. The CDR3 coding sequence is TGTGCCATCAGTGAGTCGCAGGGACAGGGTACCAAAAACATTCAGTACTTC. The V call is TRBV10-3, the J call TRBJ2-4; 9 nucleotides match TRBD1. The CDR3 sequence is 17 residues long. Trimming cost V 0 bases and J 2 bases; bases outside gene matches: 5. Germline V gives CDR1 ENHRY, CDR2 SYGVKD.